A single T cell receptor beta chain is shown here with its context. The data were taken from a study of lymphopenia after photon versus proton radiotherapy. Produced via immunoSEQ multiplex PCR; TCRdb's table is partial and in-frame only. The sample has roughly 30,000 clones; roughly four fifths are singletons. V was pared by 0 bases and J by 7 bases, with 20 bases between. The CDR3 spans 16 residues. CDR1 and CDR2 (germline): SGHRS, YFSETQ. The chain recombines TRBV5-1 with TRBJ2-7, with D unresolved. The origin of this receptor is a man between 50 and 59 years old with gastric cancer. The sequencing used peripheral blood, collected from a patient treated with photon-based radiotherapy. CDR3 amino acids: CASSLAGKGGVWEQYF. The DNA of the CDR3 is TGCGCCAGCAGCTTGGCCGGAAAGGGTGGGGTGTGGGAGCAGTACTTC.